The following is a T cell receptor (beta chain) sequence with its context. The CDR3 totals 13 residues. The V end was cut by 8 bases, the J end by 1 base, with 9 bases between. Germline V gives CDR1 SNHLY, CDR2 FYNNEI. This entry comes from a study of cytomegalovirus exposure and HLA in healthy donors. Vbeta (60) and Jbeta (13) primers were used in the PCR. Produced via immunoSEQ multiplex PCR; TCRdb's table is partial and in-frame only. This sample has 150,000 to 200,000 clones, with 75% to 90% found just once. This clonotype was sampled from a man aged 45-65 years in good health and CMV-seropositive. The chain combines TRBV2 with TRBJ1-5, with D maybe TRBD1 (6 bases). Material: PBMCs. CDR3 DNA sequence: TGTGCCAGCGAGAGGGGGAGCAATCAGCCCCAGCATTTT. Translating it yields CASERGSNQPQHF.